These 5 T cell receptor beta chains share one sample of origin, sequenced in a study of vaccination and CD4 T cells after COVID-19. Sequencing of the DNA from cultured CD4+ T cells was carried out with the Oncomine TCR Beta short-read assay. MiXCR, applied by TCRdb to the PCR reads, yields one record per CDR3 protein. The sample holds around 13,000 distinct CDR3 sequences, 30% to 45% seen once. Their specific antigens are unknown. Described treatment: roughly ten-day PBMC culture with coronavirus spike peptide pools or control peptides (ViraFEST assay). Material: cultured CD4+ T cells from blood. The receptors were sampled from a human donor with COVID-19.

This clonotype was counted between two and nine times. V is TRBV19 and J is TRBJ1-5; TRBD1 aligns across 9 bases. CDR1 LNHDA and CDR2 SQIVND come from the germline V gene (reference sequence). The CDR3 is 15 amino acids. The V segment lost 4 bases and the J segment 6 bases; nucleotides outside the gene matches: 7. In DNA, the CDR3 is TGTGCCAGTAGTACAGGGGACAGGGTAGTTCAGCCCCAGCATTTT. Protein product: CASSTGDRVVQPQHF.

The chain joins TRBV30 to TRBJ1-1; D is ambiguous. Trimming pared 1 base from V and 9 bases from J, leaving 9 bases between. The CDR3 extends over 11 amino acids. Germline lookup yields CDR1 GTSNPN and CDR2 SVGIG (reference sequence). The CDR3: CAWSASRKAFF. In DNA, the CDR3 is TGTGCCTGGAGTGCATCCCGTAAAGCTTTCTTT.

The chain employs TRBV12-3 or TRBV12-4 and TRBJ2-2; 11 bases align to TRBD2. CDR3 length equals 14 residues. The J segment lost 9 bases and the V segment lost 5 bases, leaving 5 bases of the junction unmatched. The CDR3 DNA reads TGTGCCAGCAGTAATAGCGGGGGGGCCCGGGAGCTGTTTTTT. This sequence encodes CASSNSGGARELFF.

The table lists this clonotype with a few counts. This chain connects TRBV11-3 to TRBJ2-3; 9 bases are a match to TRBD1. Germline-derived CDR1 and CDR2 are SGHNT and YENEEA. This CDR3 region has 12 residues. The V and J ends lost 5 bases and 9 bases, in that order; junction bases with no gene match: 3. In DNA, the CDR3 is TGTGCCAGCAGCCGACAGGGGGACACGCAGTATTTT. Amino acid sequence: CASSRQGDTQYF. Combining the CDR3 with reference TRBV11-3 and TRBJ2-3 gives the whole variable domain EAGVVQSPRYKIIEKKQPVAFWCNPISGHNTLYWYLQNLGQGPELLIRYENEEAVDDSQLPKDRFSAERLKGVDSTLKIQPAELGDSAVYLCASSRQGDTQYFGPGTRLTVL.

The CDR3 spells CASSLYSSYEQYF. The CDR3 DNA sequence: TGTGCCAGCAGCTTATACAGCTCCTACGAGCAGTACTTC. The chain is built from TRBV5-8 and TRBJ2-7; unclear D gene. The ends were cut back, 2 bases at V and 0 bases at J, with 6 bases in the middle. Germline V gene lookup returns CDR1 SGHTS and CDR2 YDEGEE. The CDR3 sequence is 13 residues long.